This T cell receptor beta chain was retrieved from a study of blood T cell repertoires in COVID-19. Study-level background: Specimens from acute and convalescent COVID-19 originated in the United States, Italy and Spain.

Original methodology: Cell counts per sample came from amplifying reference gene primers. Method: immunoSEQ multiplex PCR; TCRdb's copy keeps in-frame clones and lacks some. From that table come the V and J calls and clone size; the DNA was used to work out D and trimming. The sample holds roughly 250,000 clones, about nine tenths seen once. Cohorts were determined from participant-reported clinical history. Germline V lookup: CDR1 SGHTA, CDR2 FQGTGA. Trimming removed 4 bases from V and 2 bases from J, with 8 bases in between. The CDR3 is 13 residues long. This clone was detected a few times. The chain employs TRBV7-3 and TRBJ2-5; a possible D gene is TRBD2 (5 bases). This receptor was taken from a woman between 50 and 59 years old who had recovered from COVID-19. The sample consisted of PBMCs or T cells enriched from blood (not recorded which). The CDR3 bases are TGTGCCAGCAGCTCGGACTCACAAGAGACCCAGTACTTC. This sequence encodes CASSSDSQETQYF.